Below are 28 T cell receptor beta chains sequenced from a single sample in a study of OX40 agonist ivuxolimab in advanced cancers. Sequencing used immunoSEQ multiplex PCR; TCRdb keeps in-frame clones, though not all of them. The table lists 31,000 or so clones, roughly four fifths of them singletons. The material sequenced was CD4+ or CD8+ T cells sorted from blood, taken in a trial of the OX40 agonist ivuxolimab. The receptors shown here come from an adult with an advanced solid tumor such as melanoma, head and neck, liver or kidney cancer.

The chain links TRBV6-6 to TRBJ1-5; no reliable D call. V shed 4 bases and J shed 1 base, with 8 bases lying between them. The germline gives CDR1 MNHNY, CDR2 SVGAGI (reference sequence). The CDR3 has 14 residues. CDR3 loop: CASSWGTSNQPQHF. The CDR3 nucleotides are TGTGCCAGCAGTTGGGGAACAAGCAATCAGCCCCAGCATTTT.

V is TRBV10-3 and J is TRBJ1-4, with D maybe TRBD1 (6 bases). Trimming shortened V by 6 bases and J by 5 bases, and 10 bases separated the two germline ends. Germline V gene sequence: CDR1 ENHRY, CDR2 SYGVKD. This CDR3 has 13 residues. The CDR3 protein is CAIRGTQNEKLFF. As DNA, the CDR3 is TGTGCCATCAGAGGGACACAAAATGAAAAACTGTTTTTT.

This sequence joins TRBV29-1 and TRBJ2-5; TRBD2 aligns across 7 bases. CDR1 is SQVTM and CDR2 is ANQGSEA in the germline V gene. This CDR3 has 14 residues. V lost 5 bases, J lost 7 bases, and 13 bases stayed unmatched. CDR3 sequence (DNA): TGCAGCGTTTCCCTGGGACCCACGGGGGGGACCCAGTACTTC. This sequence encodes CSVSLGPTGGTQYF.

CDR3 DNA sequence: TGCGCCAGCAGGGAATTCTCCTACGAGCAGTACTTC. Translating gives CASREFSYEQYF. The chain is built from TRBV10-2 and TRBJ2-7; D gene uncertain. The V end lost 6 bases, the J end lost 0 bases, and 6 bases lay between the germline ends. In germline, CDR1 is WSHSY, CDR2 SAAADI. CDR3 length: 12 residues.

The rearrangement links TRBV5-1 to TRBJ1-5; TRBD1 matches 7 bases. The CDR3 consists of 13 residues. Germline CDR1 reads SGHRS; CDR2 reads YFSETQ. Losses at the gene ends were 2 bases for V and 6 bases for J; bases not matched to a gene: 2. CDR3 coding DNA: TGCGCCAGCAGCTTCCAGGGGGGTCAGCCCCAGCATTTT. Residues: CASSFQGGQPQHF.

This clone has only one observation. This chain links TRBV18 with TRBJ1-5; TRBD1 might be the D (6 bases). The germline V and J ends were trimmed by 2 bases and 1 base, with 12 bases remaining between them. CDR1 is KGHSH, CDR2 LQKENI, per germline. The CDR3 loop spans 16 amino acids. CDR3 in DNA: TGTGCCAGCTCACCATTTACAGGGCAAAGCAATCAGCCCCAGCATTTT. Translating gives CASSPFTGQSNQPQHF.

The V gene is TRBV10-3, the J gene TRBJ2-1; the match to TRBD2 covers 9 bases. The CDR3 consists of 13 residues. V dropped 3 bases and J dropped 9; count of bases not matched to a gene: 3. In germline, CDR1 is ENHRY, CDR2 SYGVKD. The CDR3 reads CAISDGTSSEQFF. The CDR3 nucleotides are TGTGCCATCAGTGACGGGACTAGCAGTGAGCAGTTCTTC.

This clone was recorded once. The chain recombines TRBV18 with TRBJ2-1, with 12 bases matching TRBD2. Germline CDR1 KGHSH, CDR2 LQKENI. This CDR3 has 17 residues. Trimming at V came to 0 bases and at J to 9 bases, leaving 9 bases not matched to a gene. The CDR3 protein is CASSPPSLAGGPGEQFF. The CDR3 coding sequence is TGTGCCAGCTCACCACCCTCGCTAGCGGGAGGGCCGGGTGAGCAGTTCTTC.

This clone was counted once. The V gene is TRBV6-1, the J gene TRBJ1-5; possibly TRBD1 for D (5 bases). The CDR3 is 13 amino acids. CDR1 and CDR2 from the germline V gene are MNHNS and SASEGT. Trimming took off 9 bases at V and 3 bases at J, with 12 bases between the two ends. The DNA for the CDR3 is TGTGCCAGTTCGACAGCGATCAATCAGCCCCAGCATTTT. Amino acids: CASSTAINQPQHF.

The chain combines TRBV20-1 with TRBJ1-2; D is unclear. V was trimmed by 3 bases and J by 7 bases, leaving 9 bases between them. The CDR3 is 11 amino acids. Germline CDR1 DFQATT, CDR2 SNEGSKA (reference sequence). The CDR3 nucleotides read TGCAGTGCTAGTCGCACGGGTGGCTACACCTTC. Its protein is CSASRTGGYTF.

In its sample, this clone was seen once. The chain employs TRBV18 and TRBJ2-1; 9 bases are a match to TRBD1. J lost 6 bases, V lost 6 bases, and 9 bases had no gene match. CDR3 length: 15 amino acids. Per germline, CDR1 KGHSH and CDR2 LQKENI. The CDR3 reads CASSPGQGIINEQFF. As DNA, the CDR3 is TGTGCCAGCTCGCCGGGACAGGGCATCATCAATGAGCAGTTCTTC. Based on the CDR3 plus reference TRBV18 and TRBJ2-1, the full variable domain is NAGVMQNPRHLVRRRGQEARLRCSPMKGHSHVYWYRQLPEEGLKFMVYLQKENIIDESGMPKERFSAEFPKEGPSILRIQQVVRGDSAAYFCASSPGQGIINEQFFGPGTRLTVL.

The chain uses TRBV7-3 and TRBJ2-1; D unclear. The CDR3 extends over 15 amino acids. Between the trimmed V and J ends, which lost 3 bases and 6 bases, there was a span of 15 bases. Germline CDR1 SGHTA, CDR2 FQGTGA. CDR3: CASSFDGLVSNEQFF. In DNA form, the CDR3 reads TGTGCCAGCAGCTTTGACGGGCTAGTGAGCAATGAGCAGTTCTTC.

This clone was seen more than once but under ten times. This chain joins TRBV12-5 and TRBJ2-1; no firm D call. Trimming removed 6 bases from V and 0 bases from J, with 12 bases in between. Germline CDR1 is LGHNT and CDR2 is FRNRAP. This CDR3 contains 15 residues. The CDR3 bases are TGTGCTAGTGGCCCAGAAAGTAGCTCCTACAATGAGCAGTTCTTC. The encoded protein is CASGPESSSYNEQFF.

The CDR3 DNA sequence: TGTGCCAGCAGCCTCCGGGAAAATCAGCCCCAGCATTTT. It encodes CASSLRENQPQHF. The V gene is TRBV7-2, the J gene TRBJ1-5; D is ambiguous. This CDR3 spans 13 amino acids. Germline values: CDR1 SGHTA, CDR2 FQGNSA. V gave up 5 bases and J gave up 4 bases, with 9 bases separating them.

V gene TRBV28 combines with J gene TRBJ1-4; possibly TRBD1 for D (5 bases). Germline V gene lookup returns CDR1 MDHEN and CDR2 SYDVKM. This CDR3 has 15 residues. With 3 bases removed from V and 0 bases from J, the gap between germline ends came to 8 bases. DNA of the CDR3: TGTGCCAGCAGTTTGGGGGGAGCAACTAATGAAAAACTGTTTTTT. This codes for CASSLGGATNEKLFF. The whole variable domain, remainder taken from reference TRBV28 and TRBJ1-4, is DVKVTQSSRYLVKRTGEKVFLECVQDMDHENMFWYRQDPGLGLRLIYFSYDVKMKEKGDIPEGYSVSREKKERFSLILESASTNQTSMYLCASSLGGATNEKLFFGSGTQLSVL.

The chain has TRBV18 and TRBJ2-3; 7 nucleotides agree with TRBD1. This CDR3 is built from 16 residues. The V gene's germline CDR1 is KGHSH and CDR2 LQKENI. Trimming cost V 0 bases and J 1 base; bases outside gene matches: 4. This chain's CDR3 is CASSPPRGGGTDTQYF. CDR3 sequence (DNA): TGTGCCAGCTCACCACCGAGAGGGGGCGGCACAGATACGCAGTATTTT.

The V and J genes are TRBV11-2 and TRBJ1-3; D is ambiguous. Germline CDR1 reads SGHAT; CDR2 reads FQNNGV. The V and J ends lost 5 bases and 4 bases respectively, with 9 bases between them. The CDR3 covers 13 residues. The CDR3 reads CASSLSTGNTIYF. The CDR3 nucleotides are TGTGCCAGCAGCCTCTCCACCGGAAACACCATATATTTT.

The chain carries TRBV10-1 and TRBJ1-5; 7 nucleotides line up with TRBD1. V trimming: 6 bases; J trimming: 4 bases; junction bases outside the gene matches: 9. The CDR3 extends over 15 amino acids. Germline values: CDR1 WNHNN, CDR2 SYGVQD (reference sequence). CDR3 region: CASSRTGTDNQPQHF. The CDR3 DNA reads TGCGCCAGCAGCCGTACCGGGACAGATAATCAGCCCCAGCATTTT.

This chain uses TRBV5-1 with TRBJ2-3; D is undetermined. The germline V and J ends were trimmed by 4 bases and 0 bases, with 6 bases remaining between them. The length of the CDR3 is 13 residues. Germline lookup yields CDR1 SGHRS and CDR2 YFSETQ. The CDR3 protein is CASSMASTDTQYF. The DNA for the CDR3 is TGCGCCAGCAGCATGGCTAGCACAGATACGCAGTATTTT.

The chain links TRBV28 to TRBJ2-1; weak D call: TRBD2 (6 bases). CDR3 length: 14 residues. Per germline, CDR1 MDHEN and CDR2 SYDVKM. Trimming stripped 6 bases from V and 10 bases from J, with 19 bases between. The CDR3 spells CASRIAGTSVEQFF. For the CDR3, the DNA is TGTGCCAGCAGGATCGCCGGGACTTCCGTAGAGCAGTTCTTC.

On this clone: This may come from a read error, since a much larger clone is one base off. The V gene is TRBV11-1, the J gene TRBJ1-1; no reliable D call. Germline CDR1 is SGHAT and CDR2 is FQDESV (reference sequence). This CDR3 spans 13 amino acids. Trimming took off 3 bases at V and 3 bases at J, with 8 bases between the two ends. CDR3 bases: TGTGCCAGCAGCTTGCGGACGGACACTGAAGCTTTCTTT. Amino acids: CASSLRTDTEAFF.

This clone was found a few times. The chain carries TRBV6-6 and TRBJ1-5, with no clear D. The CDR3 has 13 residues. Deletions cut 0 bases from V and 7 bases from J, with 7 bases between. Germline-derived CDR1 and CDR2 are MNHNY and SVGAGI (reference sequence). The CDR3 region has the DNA TGTGCCAGCAGTTACTCTCACGGGCAGCCCCAGCATTTT. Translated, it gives CASSYSHGQPQHF.

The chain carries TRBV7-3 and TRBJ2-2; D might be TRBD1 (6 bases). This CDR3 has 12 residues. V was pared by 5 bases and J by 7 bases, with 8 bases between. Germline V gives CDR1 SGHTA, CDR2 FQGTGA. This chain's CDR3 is CASSQGNGELFF. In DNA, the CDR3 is TGTGCCAGCAGCCAGGGGAACGGGGAGCTGTTTTTT.

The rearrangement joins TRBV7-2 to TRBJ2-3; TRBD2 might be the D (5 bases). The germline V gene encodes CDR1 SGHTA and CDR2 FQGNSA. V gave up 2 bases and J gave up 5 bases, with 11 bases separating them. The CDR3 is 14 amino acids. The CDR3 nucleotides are TGTGCCAGCAGCTTATTGCTAGCTGGAGATACGCAGTATTTT. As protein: CASSLLLAGDTQYF.

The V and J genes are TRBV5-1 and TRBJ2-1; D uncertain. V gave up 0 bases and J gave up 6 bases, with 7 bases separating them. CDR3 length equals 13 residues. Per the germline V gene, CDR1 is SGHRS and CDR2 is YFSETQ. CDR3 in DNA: TGCGCCAGCAGCTTGGTAGGCTTCAATGAGCAGTTCTTC. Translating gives CASSLVGFNEQFF. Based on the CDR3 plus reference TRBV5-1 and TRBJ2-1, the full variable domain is KAGVTQTPRYLIKTRGQQVTLSCSPISGHRSVSWYQQTPGQGLQFLFEYFSETQRNKGNFPGRFSGRQFSNSRSEMNVSTLELGDSALYLCASSLVGFNEQFFGPGTRLTVL.

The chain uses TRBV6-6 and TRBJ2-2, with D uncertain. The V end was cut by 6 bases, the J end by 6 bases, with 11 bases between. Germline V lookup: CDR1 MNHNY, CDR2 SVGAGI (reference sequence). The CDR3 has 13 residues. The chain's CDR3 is CASRQNSAGELFF. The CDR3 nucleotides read TGTGCCAGCAGACAGAATTCAGCCGGGGAGCTGTTTTTT.

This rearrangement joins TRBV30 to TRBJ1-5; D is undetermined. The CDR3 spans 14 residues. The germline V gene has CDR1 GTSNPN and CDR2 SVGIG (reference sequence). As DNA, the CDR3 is TGTGCTTGGTCGCGGAGAAATAGCAATCAGCCCCAGCATTTT. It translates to CAWSRRNSNQPQHF.

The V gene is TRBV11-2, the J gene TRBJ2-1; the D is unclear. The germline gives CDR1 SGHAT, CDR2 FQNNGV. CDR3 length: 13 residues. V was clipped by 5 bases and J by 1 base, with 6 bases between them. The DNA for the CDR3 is TGTGCCAGCAGCCCCCGGTCCTACAATGAGCAGTTCTTC. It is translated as CASSPRSYNEQFF. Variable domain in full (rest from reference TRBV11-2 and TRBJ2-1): EAGVAQSPRYKIIEKRQSVAFWCNPISGHATLYWYQQILGQGPKLLIQFQNNGVVDDSQLPKDRFSAERLKGVDSTLKIQPAKLEDSAVYLCASSPRSYNEQFFGPGTRLTVL.